This T cell receptor (beta chain) stems from a study of PD-L1 blockade in urothelial cancer. This CDR3 has 15 residues. From germline, CDR1 is SGHKS and CDR2 YYEKEE (reference sequence). The V segment lost 4 bases and the J segment 1 base; nucleotides outside the gene matches: 6. The repertoire was sequenced with immunoSEQ multiplex PCR; TCRdb's copy has only in-frame clones and lacks some. The top ten clones hold approximately 3.3% of a sample with 50,000 or so clones, approximately 77% of them seen once. The patients' disease, urothelial carcinoma, was locally advanced or metastatic. This TCR was sampled from a man in his sixties or seventies with urothelial cancer. Sequenced material: PBMCs, taken around atezolizumab (anti-PD-L1) treatment. The V and J genes are TRBV5-5 and TRBJ1-1, with 8 nucleotides matching TRBD1. The CDR3 DNA reads TGTGCCAGCAGCCCAAGGACAGGGACGAACACTGAAGCTTTCTTT. It is translated as CASSPRTGTNTEAFF. The full variable domain, rest sourced from reference TRBV5-5 and TRBJ1-1, is DAGVTQSPTHLIKTRGQQVTLRCSPISGHKSVSWYQQVLGQGPQFIFQYYEKEERGRGNFPDRFSARQFPNYSSELNVNALLLGDSALYLCASSPRTGTNTEAFFGQGTRLTVV.